A single count supports the clone carrying this T cell receptor beta chain. No antigen is known for it. The data were obtained in a study of blood T cells in healthy people across ages. Broader study findings: Older age coincided with a roughly linear decline in TCR beta diversity per million T cells.

The junction had 8 bases not matched to a gene; V was cut back by 5 bases and J by 8 bases. The CDR3 runs to 16 residues. Germline CDR1 and CDR2: ENHRY and SYGVKD. The authors ran a second PCR of about 6 to 11 cycles using a sample-barcoded 5' primer and a J-beta primer mix. MiXCR, run by TCRdb on the 5' RACE reads, gives a single entry per CDR3 protein. The sample carries about 1.4 million distinct CDR3 sequences, around 59% recorded once. The source of this sequence is a man between 18 and 35 years old in good health. Material for sequencing was blood. V usage is TRBV10-3 and J usage is TRBJ2-1; 14 bases are a match to TRBD2. The CDR3 loop is CAISTGTSGRKHEQFF. The CDR3 region has the DNA TGTGCCATCAGTACCGGGACTAGCGGGAGAAAACATGAGCAGTTCTTC.